The present entry profiles one T cell receptor beta chain with its context. Its antigen remains unknown. A multiplex PCR was run with 60 Vbeta primers and 13 Jbeta primers. Original processing notes: Approximately 11 million of the roughly 80 million unique TCR beta chains counted in a later analysis were shared. Here immunoSEQ multiplex PCR was the method, and the copy in TCRdb shows in-frame clones only, minus some. The V and J calls and clone size are taken from that table; D and trimming were inferred from the DNA. The sample consists of fewer than 110,000 clones, about 80% of them appearing once. This specimen belongs to a study of cytomegalovirus exposure and HLA in healthy donors. Study-level points and caveats: Cytomegalovirus status was reportedly diagnosed by the classifier with high sensitivity and specificity. Information on immune exposure was restricted to one variable (CMV serostatus).

Looked up from germline, CDR1 is KGHSH and CDR2 is LQKENI. V lost 5 bases and J lost 8; bases outside the gene matches: 12. The CDR3 is 15 amino acids. The chain is built from TRBV18 and TRBJ1-2; TRBD1 matches 9 bases. The source is a man aged 25 to 40 in good health and CMV-seropositive. Sample: PBMCs. The DNA of the CDR3 is TGTGCCAGCTCATACGGGACAGGGAAAGGGGAAGGCTACACCTTC. Translated, it gives CASSYGTGKGEGYTF.